Shown below are 26 T cell receptor beta chains from a single sample sequenced in a study of blood T cell repertoires in COVID-19. Clones were sequenced by immunoSEQ multiplex PCR, and TCRdb holds only the in-frame ones, with some missing. Here the sample spans about 150,000 clones, about four fifths being singletons. Sequenced input: peripheral blood. The receptors originated from a man aged 65 to 79 with acute or convalescent COVID-19.

The chain recombines TRBV19 with TRBJ1-5; no clear D gene. Germline V gene data show CDR1 as LNHDA and CDR2 as SQIVND (reference sequence). This CDR3 has 15 amino acids. The germline V and J ends were trimmed by 7 bases and 0 bases, with 13 bases remaining between them. Here the CDR3 DNA reads TGTGCCAGTATTTCGTTCGGGGTTAGCAATCAGCCCCAGCATTTT. Its protein product is CASISFGVSNQPQHF.

This clone was counted only a few times. CDR3 sequence: CASSPPGTGYNEQFF. In DNA form, the CDR3 reads TGTGCCAGCAGCCCCCCCGGGACAGGATACAATGAGCAGTTCTTC. The genes are TRBV7-3 and TRBJ2-1; 8 nucleotides line up with TRBD1. With V trimmed by 5 bases and J by 4 bases, 7 bases remained unmatched. The CDR3 contains 15 residues. Germline CDR1 SGHTA, CDR2 FQGTGA.

The chain recombines TRBV2 with TRBJ2-3; TRBD2 aligns across 16 bases. The CDR3 totals 20 residues. Trimming cost V 4 bases and J 0 bases; bases outside gene matches: 10. Per the germline V gene, CDR1 is SNHLY and CDR2 is FYNNEI. The chain's CDR3 is CASSVRGLAGGLLSTDTQYF. In DNA form, the CDR3 reads TGTGCCAGCAGTGTTAGGGGACTAGCGGGGGGGCTGCTTAGCACAGATACGCAGTATTTT.

This chain joins TRBV9 and TRBJ1-2, with D possibly being TRBD1 (6 bases). V was cut by 0 bases and J by 6 bases, with 12 bases left in between. The CDR3 runs to 14 residues. Germline CDR1 reads SGDLS; CDR2 reads YYNGEE. CDR3 sequence (DNA): TGTGCCAGCAGCGTAGCACAGGGAAGAAATGGCTACACCTTC. It yields the protein CASSVAQGRNGYTF.

This chain joins TRBV30 and TRBJ2-3, with D maybe TRBD2 (5 bases). V lost 2 bases and J lost 2, with 8 bases in between. The length of the CDR3 is 13 residues. Germline assignment: CDR1 GTSNPN and CDR2 SVGIG (reference sequence). The CDR3 here is CAWSPGFTDTQYF. DNA of the CDR3: TGTGCCTGGAGTCCGGGGTTCACAGATACGCAGTATTTT.

The chain uses TRBV6-5 and TRBJ1-3; D ambiguous. The CDR3 spans 13 residues. The germline V gene encodes CDR1 MNHEY and CDR2 SVGAGI. The germline V and J ends were trimmed by 8 bases and 0 bases, with 8 bases remaining between them. CDR3 sequence reads: CASSSASGNTIYF. In DNA, the CDR3 is TGTGCCAGCTCGAGTGCCTCTGGAAACACCATATATTTT.

This chain links TRBV28 with TRBJ1-5, with 8 bases lining up with TRBD1. V lost 6 bases and J lost 6; bases outside the gene matches: 7. The V gene's germline CDR1 is MDHEN and CDR2 SYDVKM. This CDR3 is 14 amino acids long. CDR3 loop: CASRRQGRGQPQHF. CDR3 nucleotide sequence: TGTGCCAGCAGGAGACAGGGGCGAGGTCAGCCCCAGCATTTT.

The V and J genes are TRBV12-3 or TRBV12-4 and TRBJ1-2; 7 bases match TRBD1. The length of the CDR3 is 13 residues. Trimming took 2 bases from V and 8 from J; bases not matched to a gene: 5. CDR3 residues: CASSLNRGKGYTF. The DNA for the CDR3 is TGTGCCAGCAGTTTAAACAGGGGAAAGGGCTACACCTTC.

This clone was counted once. This chain links TRBV9 with TRBJ2-1, with TRBD1 matching 8 bases. The germline CDR1 and CDR2 sequences are SGDLS and YYNGEE. The CDR3 spans 15 residues. Trimming removed 0 bases from V and 4 bases from J; junction bases left unmatched: 3. The CDR3 region is CASSVDGTGYNEQFF. The CDR3 nucleotides are TGTGCCAGCAGCGTAGACGGGACAGGTTACAATGAGCAGTTCTTC.

This chain links TRBV19 with TRBJ1-4; possible D gene TRBD1, 6 bases. Per the germline V gene, CDR1 is LNHDA and CDR2 is SQIVND (reference sequence). The CDR3 covers 15 residues. V was clipped by 5 bases and J by 7 bases, with 17 bases between them. The CDR3 DNA is TGTGCCAGTAGTCGTATGGGGGCGTCTGGTGAAAAACTGTTTTTT. As protein: CASSRMGASGEKLFF.

The V and J genes are TRBV28 and TRBJ2-7; 8 positions agree with TRBD2. Germline values: CDR1 MDHEN, CDR2 SYDVKM. Trimming cost V 5 bases and J 0 bases; bases outside gene matches: 9. The CDR3 totals 16 residues. CDR3 in DNA: TGTGCCAGCAGTCTCGCGGGGGGCGCGAGCTCCTACGAGCAGTACTTC. Its translation: CASSLAGGASSYEQYF.

CDR3 nucleotides: TGTGCCAGCAGTTTAGGTCGCGGCGGGGGTAGGGAGACCCAGTACTTC. Translation: CASSLGRGGGRETQYF. The V call is TRBV27, the J call TRBJ2-5, with 7 bases fitting TRBD2. Germline CDR1 reads MNHEY; CDR2 reads SMNVEV (reference sequence). The CDR3 covers 16 residues. V gave up 2 bases and J gave up 5 bases; unmatched junction bases: 11.

The chain links TRBV7-9 to TRBJ2-3; 10 bases line up with TRBD1. Trimming cost V 5 bases and J 6 bases; bases outside gene matches: 8. This CDR3 comprises 15 residues. From germline, CDR1 is SEHNR and CDR2 FQNEAQ (reference sequence). CDR3 coding DNA: TGTGCCAGCAGCAAGGACAGGGGGGCAGAGGATACGCAGTATTTT. It yields the protein CASSKDRGAEDTQYF.

The rearrangement joins TRBV4-1 to TRBJ1-2; TRBD1 matches 8 bases. V dropped 4 bases and J dropped 8; count of bases not matched to a gene: 12. The germline V gene has CDR1 MGHRA and CDR2 YSYEKL. The CDR3 runs to 15 residues. The chain's CDR3 is CASSPVGQGAGGYTF. Here the CDR3 DNA reads TGCGCCAGCAGCCCGGTGGGGCAGGGGGCGGGAGGCTACACCTTC.

This clone has more than one count but fewer than ten. V gene TRBV6-5 combines with J gene TRBJ2-1, with TRBD2 matching 7 bases. Germline CDR1 MNHEY, CDR2 SVGAGI. CDR3 length: 15 residues. V was clipped by 6 bases and J by 4 bases; unmatched bases: 9. The CDR3: CASRESGILYNEQFF. CDR3 nucleotides: TGTGCCAGCAGGGAGAGCGGGATCCTTTACAATGAGCAGTTCTTC.

The chain uses TRBV2 and TRBJ2-1; a weak D match, TRBD2 (5 bases). The CDR3 contains 16 residues. V was clipped by 2 bases and J by 5 bases, with 16 bases between them. The germline V gene encodes CDR1 SNHLY and CDR2 FYNNEI. CDR3 in DNA: TGTGCCAGCAGTGAACAGGCCCGAGAGGGCAACAATGAGCAGTTCTTC. Its protein is CASSEQAREGNNEQFF.

The chain recombines TRBV12-3 or TRBV12-4 with TRBJ1-5; possibly TRBD1 for D (6 bases). Trimming cost V 5 bases and J 10 bases, with 12 bases left between them. This CDR3 region has 12 residues. DNA for the CDR3: TGTGCCAGCAGTCACTACAGGGCTCCCCAGCATTTT. Translation gives CASSHYRAPQHF.

This clone was recorded a few times. CDR3 DNA: TGTGCCAGCAGAGATTTGGGACAGGGGCGTCAGCCCCAGCATTTT. It specifies CASRDLGQGRQPQHF. The gene calls are TRBV2 and TRBJ1-5; 10 bases map to TRBD1. Germline trimming cut 6 bases from V and 6 bases from J; bases unmatched to any gene: 8. CDR1 and CDR2 from the germline V gene are SNHLY and FYNNEI. CDR3 length equals 15 residues.

This clone has more than one count but fewer than ten. The chain joins TRBV7-8 to TRBJ2-7; D might be TRBD1 (6 bases). This CDR3 spans 15 amino acids. CDR1 and CDR2 from the germline V gene are SGHVS and FQNEAQ. Deletions cut 0 bases from V and 5 bases from J, with 14 bases between. The CDR3 protein is CASSLARDRLHEQYF. As DNA, the CDR3 is TGTGCCAGCAGCTTAGCGCGAGACAGGCTGCACGAGCAGTACTTC.

This chain links TRBV9 with TRBJ1-2; the D is unclear. CDR3 size: 15 residues. Trimming removed 3 bases from V and 8 bases from J, with 20 bases in between. CDR1 is SGDLS and CDR2 is YYNGEE in the germline V gene. The CDR3 sequence is CASSAPSREMRGYTF. The CDR3 DNA sequence: TGTGCCAGCAGCGCCCCTTCTCGGGAGATGAGGGGCTACACCTTC.

This sequence joins TRBV5-1 and TRBJ2-3; 7 nucleotides agree with TRBD1. This CDR3 contains 14 residues. V dropped 6 bases and J dropped 6; count of bases not matched to a gene: 10. Looked up from germline, CDR1 is SGHRS and CDR2 is YFSETQ. Here the CDR3 reads CASTGQVLQDTQYF. The CDR3, as DNA: TGCGCCAGCACCGGACAGGTCCTACAGGATACGCAGTATTTT.

The V gene is TRBV7-2, the J gene TRBJ2-3; D perhaps matches TRBD1 (7 bases). The CDR3 length is 15 residues. Germline V gene data show CDR1 as SGHTA and CDR2 as FQGNSA. The ends were cut back, 2 bases at V and 5 bases at J, with 14 bases in the middle. The CDR3 loop reads CASSLRGRGEDTQYF. The DNA of the CDR3 is TGTGCCAGCAGCTTACGGGGCAGGGGGGAAGATACGCAGTATTTT.

The rearrangement joins TRBV7-2 to TRBJ2-1, with TRBD1 identical over 10 bases. The CDR3 length is 18 residues. V shed 5 bases and J 2 bases; nucleotides not matched to a gene: 12. Per germline, CDR1 SGHTA and CDR2 FQGNSA. The CDR3 DNA reads as TGTGCCAGCAGCATACGACAGGGGGCAGCTACCACCTACAATGAGCAGTTCTTC. This translates into CASSIRQGAATTYNEQFF.

The CDR3 DNA is TGTGCCAGCTCACCATCGGACAGATACAATGAGCAGTTCTTC. It specifies CASSPSDRYNEQFF. The chain uses TRBV18 and TRBJ2-1, with D possibly being TRBD1 (6 bases). This CDR3 comprises 14 residues. V dropped 2 bases and J dropped 4 bases, with 9 bases sitting between them. CDR1 and CDR2 from the germline V gene are KGHSH and LQKENI.

This clone was counted once. This CDR3 is CASSLEGRGGTDTQYF. The CDR3 coding sequence is TGTGCCAGCAGCTTAGAAGGCAGGGGAGGCACAGATACGCAGTATTTT. The V gene is TRBV7-2, the J gene TRBJ2-3; tentative D call: TRBD1 (6 bases). Trimming pared 1 base from V and 1 base from J, leaving 12 bases between. The CDR3 has 16 amino acids. The germline gives CDR1 SGHTA, CDR2 FQGNSA.

This chain joins TRBV12-3 or TRBV12-4 and TRBJ1-2; D call uncertain. This CDR3 is built from 12 residues. Trimming cost V 3 bases and J 8 bases, with 10 bases left between them. The CDR3: CASSLASLGYTF. CDR3 in DNA: TGTGCCAGCAGTTTGGCCAGTTTGGGCTACACCTTC.